This TCR beta chain was profiled in a study of blood T cell repertoires in COVID-19. Germline CDR1 is SGHVS and CDR2 is FNYEAQ. Trimming at V came to 1 base and at J to 2 bases, leaving 11 bases not matched to a gene. This CDR3 is built from 17 residues. It was during active infection that Seattle patients were enrolled and then longitudinally followed. As originally analysed: Counts of nucleated cells, estimated from reference gene primer amplification, were obtained. Data came from immunoSEQ multiplex PCR; TCRdb stores just in-frame clones and leaves some out. V and J calls and clone size are those listed in that table; D and trimming were worked out from the DNA. The table has about 180,000 clones, about 81% seen once.

The sequenced material came from peripheral blood. This clonotype originated in a woman older than 75 with COVID-19, enrolled during active disease. The chain is built from TRBV7-6 and TRBJ2-7; 7 positions agree with TRBD2. CDR3 nucleotide sequence: TGTGCCAGCAGCTTAGGGGGGAGGGTCCGTACGACCTACGAGCAGTACTTC. Encoded protein: CASSLGGRVRTTYEQYF.